The next 8 T cell receptor beta chains were all read from a single sample in a study of blood T cells in healthy people across ages. Next came a second PCR, run for roughly 6 to 11 cycles, which used a sample-barcoded 5' primer along with a J-beta primer mix. In TCRdb, the 5' RACE reads were re-called with MiXCR into one record per CDR3 protein. Altogether about 730,000 distinct CDR3 sequences are present, roughly 43% being singletons, with the ten largest covering 20% to 25%. The sample was blood. All receptors derive from a woman aged 60-70 years in good health.

The rearrangement links TRBV7-6 to TRBJ2-3, with 8 bases identical to TRBD1. V shed 4 bases and J 5 bases; nucleotides not matched to a gene: 5. CDR1 is SGHVS, CDR2 FNYEAQ, per germline. The CDR3 length is 14 residues. Written as DNA, the CDR3 is TGTGCCAGCAGCTCAGGGGGCAGGGGAGATACGCAGTATTTT. Amino acids: CASSSGGRGDTQYF.

As concerns this clonotype: At one end, the junction sequence differs from germline, possibly due to a read error. The chain uses TRBV7-9 and TRBJ1-5; unclear D gene. Per the germline V gene, CDR1 is SEHNR and CDR2 is FQNEAQ (reference sequence). The CDR3 runs 12 residues. CDR3 protein: CTSSRPHQPQHF. The CDR3 DNA is TGTACCAGCAGCCGTCCTCATCAGCCCCAGCATTTT.

The V gene is TRBV28, the J gene TRBJ1-2, with D unresolved. The CDR3 loop spans 13 amino acids. V gave up 3 bases and J gave up 3 bases, with 8 bases separating them. Per the germline V gene, CDR1 is MDHEN and CDR2 is SYDVKM. This CDR3 is CASSLEVYYGYTF. In DNA form, the CDR3 reads TGTGCCAGCAGTTTGGAGGTCTACTATGGCTACACCTTC.

This clonotype was counted between two and nine times. The chain recombines TRBV25-1 with TRBJ2-5; possibly TRBD1 for D (6 bases). The CDR3 runs to 15 residues. Looked up from germline, CDR1 is MGHDK and CDR2 is SYGVNS. Between the trimmed V and J ends, which lost 3 bases and 3 bases, there was a span of 14 bases. The CDR3 nucleotides read TGTGCCAGCAGTGATCCGGGACAAGGGGAAGAGACCCAGTACTTC. Translation gives CASSDPGQGEETQYF.

This clonotype was picked up a small number of times. The genes are TRBV29-1 and TRBJ1-1; D unclear. Germline V CDR1 and CDR2: SQVTM, ANQGSEA. Trimming took 7 bases from V and 1 from J, leaving 13 bases between them. The CDR3 length is 13 residues. The DNA of the CDR3 is TGCAGCGCCGTGGGCCGGGGGAACACTGAAGCTTTCTTT. Its translation: CSAVGRGNTEAFF. Full variable domain (outside the CDR3, taken from reference TRBV29-1 and TRBJ1-1): SAVISQKPSRDICQRGTSLTIQCQVDSQVTMMFWYRQQPGQSLTLIATANQGSEATYESGFVIDKFPISRPNLTFSTLTVSNMSPEDSSIYLCSAVGRGNTEAFFGQGTRLTVV.

This clonotype was observed many times. The V gene is TRBV5-1, the J gene TRBJ1-2; D not certain. The CDR3 covers 11 residues. Trimming left V 4 bases short and J 7 bases short, with 8 bases between. Germline CDR1 SGHRS, CDR2 YFSETQ. DNA of the CDR3: TGCGCCAGCAGCGGGTTTACTGGCTACACCTTC. Residues: CASSGFTGYTF.

This clonotype came up a few times. V gene TRBV3-1 combines with J gene TRBJ2-7; 8 bases line up with TRBD2. CDR1 and CDR2 from the germline V gene are LGHDT and YNNKEL (reference sequence). CDR3 size: 13 residues. Unmatched junction bases numbered 6, after V lost 0 bases and J lost 11 bases. The CDR3 DNA sequence: TGTGCCAGCAGCCAAGACCAGCGGGGGTACGAGTACTTC. Its translation is CASSQDQRGYEYF.

This clonotype was counted once. The chain employs TRBV7-9 and TRBJ1-2, with 11 positions matching TRBD1. The junction had 2 bases not matched to a gene; V was cut back by 1 base and J by 7 bases. The CDR3 is made up of 14 amino acids. Germline lookup yields CDR1 SEHNR and CDR2 FQNEAQ (reference sequence). CDR3 nucleotide sequence: TGTGCCAGCAGCTTAGGGACAGGGGGCAGTGGCTACACCTTC. Translated: CASSLGTGGSGYTF.